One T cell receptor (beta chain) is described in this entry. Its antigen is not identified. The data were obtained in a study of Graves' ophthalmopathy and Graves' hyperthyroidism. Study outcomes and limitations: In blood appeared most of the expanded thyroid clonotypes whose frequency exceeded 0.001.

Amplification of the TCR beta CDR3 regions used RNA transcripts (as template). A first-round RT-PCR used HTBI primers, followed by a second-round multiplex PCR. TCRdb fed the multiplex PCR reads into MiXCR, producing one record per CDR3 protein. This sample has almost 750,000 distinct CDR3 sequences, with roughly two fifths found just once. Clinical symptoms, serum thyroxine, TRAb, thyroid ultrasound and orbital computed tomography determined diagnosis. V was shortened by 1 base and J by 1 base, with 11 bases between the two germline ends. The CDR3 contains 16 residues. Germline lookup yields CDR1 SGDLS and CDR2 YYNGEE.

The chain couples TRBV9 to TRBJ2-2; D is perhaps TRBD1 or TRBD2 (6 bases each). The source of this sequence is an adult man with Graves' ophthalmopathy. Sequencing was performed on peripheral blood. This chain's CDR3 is CASSVRGGRNTGELFF. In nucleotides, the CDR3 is TGTGCCAGCAGCGTAAGAGGGGGGCGGAACACCGGGGAGCTGTTTTTT.